The 15 T cell receptor beta chains reported below all come from one sample, sequenced in a study of siplizumab effects on memory and regulatory T cells. Repertoires were generated with immunoSEQ multiplex PCR, while TCRdb's copy carries only in-frame clones and drops some. The repertoire holds approximately 97,000 clones, with roughly nine tenths as singletons. The specimen sequenced was CD4+ T cells sorted from blood. Receptors were obtained from a human donor in good health.

J is TRBJ1-2 and V is TRBV5-1, with unresolved D. Trimming cost V 0 bases and J 5 bases, with 14 bases left between them. The CDR3 is made up of 15 amino acids. CDR1 SGHRS and CDR2 YFSETQ come from the germline V gene. The CDR3 bases are TGCGCCAGCAGCTTGGGCGTGACGCCAACTTATGGCTACACCTTC. Its translation: CASSLGVTPTYGYTF.

J is TRBJ2-1 and V is TRBV7-9; 7 bases fit TRBD2. The CDR3 has 15 residues. The J segment lost 5 bases and the V segment lost 5 bases, leaving 9 bases of the junction unmatched. CDR1 is SEHNR and CDR2 is FQNEAQ in the germline V gene (reference sequence). DNA for the CDR3: TGTGCCAGCAGCCTGTTCGGGGCGGGAGACAATGAGCAGTTCTTC. Encoded protein: CASSLFGAGDNEQFF.

This clone was seen just once. The chain combines TRBV7-9 with TRBJ2-2, with D possibly TRBD1 on 6 matching bases. Per germline, CDR1 SEHNR and CDR2 FQNEAQ (reference sequence). The ends were cut back, 3 bases at V and 1 base at J, with 9 bases in the middle. The CDR3 totals 15 residues. In DNA form, the CDR3 reads TGTGCCAGCAGCTTCCCGGGACAGAACACCGGGGAGCTGTTTTTT. It translates to CASSFPGQNTGELFF.

The chain has TRBV20-1 and TRBJ2-7; D not resolved. With 3 bases removed from V and 7 bases from J, the gap between germline ends came to 7 bases. This CDR3 comprises 10 residues. CDR1 is DFQATT and CDR2 is SNEGSKA in the germline V gene (reference sequence). CDR3 sequence reads: CSASFKEQYF. The CDR3 DNA sequence: TGCAGTGCTAGTTTTAAAGAGCAGTACTTC.

This chain joins TRBV29-1 and TRBJ2-1; 13 nucleotides match TRBD2. Germline assignment: CDR1 SQVTM and CDR2 ANQGSEA. The CDR3 is made up of 15 amino acids. The trim removed 0 bases at V and 6 bases at J, leaving 2 bases unmatched. CDR3 DNA sequence: TGCAGCGTTGAAGAAGGACTAGCGGGAGTCAATGAGCAGTTCTTC. This sequence encodes CSVEEGLAGVNEQFF.

The V call is TRBV5-1, the J call TRBJ2-5; TRBD1 matches 9 bases. Trimming at V came to 3 bases and at J to 5 bases, leaving 5 bases not matched to a gene. The germline V gene encodes CDR1 SGHRS and CDR2 YFSETQ. The CDR3 spans 14 residues. DNA for the CDR3: TGCGCCAGCAGCTGGGACAGGGTTGGGGAGACCCAGTACTTC. Amino acid sequence: CASSWDRVGETQYF.

The chain is built from TRBV5-1 and TRBJ1-3; TRBD1 matches 7 bases. CDR1 is SGHRS, CDR2 YFSETQ, per germline. This CDR3 has 15 residues. V lost 3 bases to trimming and J lost 4 bases; unmatched junction nucleotides: 7. CDR3 DNA: TGCGCCAGCAGCTCATCAACAGGGGCGGGAAACACCATATATTTT. It yields the protein CASSSSTGAGNTIYF.

V gene TRBV29-1 combines with J gene TRBJ2-4; perhaps TRBD1 as D (6 bases). The germline V gene has CDR1 SQVTM and CDR2 ANQGSEA. The CDR3 covers 13 residues. Trimming pared 7 bases from V and 4 bases from J, leaving 14 bases between. The CDR3 spells CSGTGQVKNIQYF. CDR3 nucleotides: TGCAGCGGCACGGGACAAGTTAAAAACATTCAGTACTTC. The full variable domain, completed using reference TRBV29-1 and TRBJ2-4, is SAVISQKPSRDICQRGTSLTIQCQVDSQVTMMFWYRQQPGQSLTLIATANQGSEATYESGFVIDKFPISRPNLTFSTLTVSNMSPEDSSIYLCSGTGQVKNIQYFGAGTRLSVL.

This clone has only a few counts. The chain carries TRBV2 and TRBJ2-7; 7 nucleotides agree with TRBD1. The germline CDR1 and CDR2 sequences are SNHLY and FYNNEI. This CDR3 region has 14 residues. Trimming took 5 bases from V and 4 from J; bases not matched to a gene: 8. CDR3 sequence reads: CASSPRAGGYEQYF. The CDR3 DNA reads as TGTGCCAGCAGTCCCAGGGCAGGGGGATACGAGCAGTACTTC.

This chain links TRBV19 with TRBJ2-1; 10 nucleotides align to TRBD2. From germline, CDR1 is LNHDA and CDR2 SQIVND (reference sequence). The CDR3 has 14 amino acids. Trimming removed 7 bases from V and 5 bases from J; junction bases left unmatched: 5. CDR3 coding DNA: TGTGCCAGTAAACGGCTAGCGGGAGACAATGAGCAGTTCTTC. Protein sequence: CASKRLAGDNEQFF.

This chain's CDR3 is CASRLGPFDEQFF. CDR3 nucleotides: TGTGCAAGTCGCTTGGGACCCTTCGATGAGCAGTTCTTC. This chain connects TRBV12-2 to TRBJ2-1. TRBV12-2 is classified as a pseudogene. The CDR3 has 13 amino acids.

The genes are TRBV9 and TRBJ2-3; D is perhaps TRBD1 or TRBD2 (5 bases each). Looked up from germline, CDR1 is SGDLS and CDR2 is YYNGEE. This CDR3 is built from 14 residues. V gave up 1 base and J gave up 2 bases, with 8 bases separating them. In DNA form, the CDR3 reads TGTGCCAGCAGCGTAAGGGGAGACACAGATACGCAGTATTTT. It encodes CASSVRGDTDTQYF.

This rearrangement joins TRBV19 to TRBJ2-7; a weak D match, TRBD1 (5 bases). V gave up 6 bases and J gave up 0 bases, with 15 bases separating them. Germline values: CDR1 LNHDA, CDR2 SQIVND (reference sequence). The CDR3 sequence is 15 residues long. CDR3 in amino acids: CASSSQGIASYEQYF. CDR3 sequence (DNA): TGTGCCAGTAGCAGTCAGGGAATCGCCTCCTACGAGCAGTACTTC.

The chain links TRBV30 to TRBJ1-5, with unresolved D. Per germline, CDR1 GTSNPN and CDR2 SVGIG (reference sequence). The length of the CDR3 is 17 residues. The V and J ends lost 2 bases and 0 bases respectively, with 17 bases between them. The CDR3 DNA reads as TGTGCCTGGAGTCCCTTCCACCCGCCTAATAGCAATCAGCCCCAGCATTTT. Its translation is CAWSPFHPPNSNQPQHF.

V and J are TRBV29-1 and TRBJ2-2, with TRBD2 identical over 7 bases. Germline values: CDR1 SQVTM, CDR2 ANQGSEA. The CDR3 totals 15 residues. The V and J ends lost 7 bases and 4 bases, in that order; junction bases with no gene match: 12. The CDR3 coding sequence is TGCAGCGCCTTACGCGGGAGTTGGACCACCGGGGAGCTGTTTTTT. Translation: CSALRGSWTTGELFF.